Following are 6 T cell receptor beta chains from one sample sequenced in a study of low-dose radiotherapy and immunotherapy resistance in tumors. The time point is: before trial treatment. Alpha- and beta-chain coverage of first-strand cDNA came from TRAV- and TRBV-specific primers. TCRs were amplified for 15 to 25 PCR cycles with a constant-region primer and V-primer adapter. TCRdb itself ran the reads through MiXCR, one entry per CDR3 protein. The table has some 57,000 distinct CDR3 sequences, 20% to 25% seen once; the top ten hold 5.5% to 6.5%. The specimen was PBMCs, collected before treatment. The source of these receptors is a male donor with prostate cancer.

In this sample, this clonotype turned up many times. V gene TRBV7-8 combines with J gene TRBJ1-5; D gene uncertain. Germline CDR1 reads SGHVS; CDR2 reads FQNEAQ. The CDR3 length is 15 residues. Trimming removed 1 base at V and 2 bases at J, with 9 bases between. The CDR3, as DNA: TGTGCCAGCAGCTTAGGGCAGGCAGGCAATCAGCCCCAGCATTTT. It translates to CASSLGQAGNQPQHF.

This clonotype has at least ten counts. The rearrangement joins TRBV6-2 or TRBV6-3 to TRBJ2-2, with D possibly TRBD1 on 6 matching bases. CDR1 is MNHEY and CDR2 is SVGEGT in the germline V gene. Trimming shortened V by 4 bases and J by 1 base, and 10 bases separated the two germline ends. The CDR3 is 15 residues long. The CDR3 here is CASSLDRLNTGELFF. In nucleotides, the CDR3 is TGTGCCAGCAGTTTGGACAGACTGAACACCGGGGAGCTGTTTTTT.

The table lists this clonotype with many counts. The gene calls are TRBV10-3 and TRBJ2-5; 7 nucleotides line up with TRBD1. V shed 8 bases and J 3 bases; nucleotides not matched to a gene: 9. Germline assignment: CDR1 ENHRY and CDR2 SYGVKD. This CDR3 contains 14 residues. The CDR3 nucleotides are TGTGCCATCGGAGAGACAGGGCTGAAAGAGACCCAGTACTTC. Translating gives CAIGETGLKETQYF.

This clonotype was counted many times. The J gene is TRBJ2-1, the V gene TRBV6-5; D is ambiguous. The CDR3 loop spans 11 amino acids. The germline V gene has CDR1 MNHEY and CDR2 SVGAGI. Between the trimmed V and J ends, which lost 6 bases and 5 bases, there was a span of 5 bases. The CDR3 sequence is CASRLNNEQFF. The CDR3 nucleotides read TGTGCCAGCAGGCTCAACAATGAGCAGTTCTTC.

For this clonotype: The DNA is left out, because the CDR3 cannot be placed on it with certainty; the CDR3 is given as TCRdb lists it. The V call is TRBV29-1, the J call TRBJ2-2; the listed D gene, TRBD1, was not tested against the DNA. Per germline, CDR1 SQVTM and CDR2 ANQGSEA. The CDR3 has 13 residues if both end residues are counted. The CDR3: CSVGGGFGELFFF.

This clonotype was seen more than once but under ten times. J is TRBJ2-7 and V is TRBV28, with D possibly TRBD1 on 5 matching bases. The germline V gene has CDR1 MDHEN and CDR2 SYDVKM. CDR3 size: 12 residues. Trimming left V 6 bases short and J 7 bases short, with 13 bases between. DNA for the CDR3: TGTGCCAGCAGCCGACAGCCCTTGGAGCAGTACTTC. This encodes CASSRQPLEQYF.